What follows are 28 T cell receptor beta chains derived from one specimen sequenced in a study of shared clonotypes between healthy human individuals. Repertoires were generated with immunoSEQ multiplex PCR, while TCRdb's copy carries only in-frame clones and drops some. The repertoire holds nearly 1,000,000 clones, approximately 80% seen once, with about 1.5% in the top ten. The sequenced sample consisted of memory CD4+ T cells sorted from blood. Stated subset: CD45RA-negative fraction. The source of these receptors is a man younger than 30 in good health.

This clone was observed many times. This chain links TRBV7-8 with TRBJ2-7, with TRBD1 as a possible D gene (6 bases). V lost 1 base to trimming and J lost 0 bases, with 13 bases between them. CDR3 length equals 16 residues. Germline V gene sequence: CDR1 SGHVS, CDR2 FQNEAQ. CDR3 loop: CASSLESTGFSYEQYF. CDR3 DNA: TGTGCCAGCAGCTTAGAGTCGACAGGATTCTCCTACGAGCAGTACTTC. The full variable domain, with the rest looked up from reference TRBV7-8 and TRBJ2-7, is GAGVSQSPRYKVAKRGQDVALRCDPISGHVSLFWYQQALGQGPEFLTYFQNEAQLDKSGLPSDRFFAERPEGSVSTLKIQRTQQEDSAVYLCASSLESTGFSYEQYFGPGTRLTVT.

The J gene is TRBJ2-1, the V gene TRBV7-6, with a tentative D call TRBD2 (6 bases). CDR1 is SGHVS and CDR2 is FNYEAQ in the germline V gene. Deletions cut 1 base from V and 1 base from J, with 11 bases between. The CDR3 consists of 16 residues. CDR3 region: CASSLVGGLSYNEQFF. The DNA for the CDR3 is TGTGCCAGCAGCTTAGTCGGGGGTCTATCCTACAATGAGCAGTTCTTC.

V usage is TRBV7-8 and J usage is TRBJ2-1, with D uncertain. The length of the CDR3 is 16 residues. Per germline, CDR1 SGHVS and CDR2 FQNEAQ. V was clipped by 5 bases and J by 4 bases, with 18 bases between them. The chain's CDR3 is CASSPSSGPKYNEQFF. The CDR3 region has the DNA TGTGCCAGCAGCCCCAGCTCCGGGCCCAAATACAATGAGCAGTTCTTC. Full variable domain (outside the CDR3, taken from reference TRBV7-8 and TRBJ2-1): GAGVSQSPRYKVAKRGQDVALRCDPISGHVSLFWYQQALGQGPEFLTYFQNEAQLDKSGLPSDRFFAERPEGSVSTLKIQRTQQEDSAVYLCASSPSSGPKYNEQFFGPGTRLTVL.

As DNA, the CDR3 is TGCGCCAGCAGCCAGGCTGCCGGGACCGCCACAGATACGCAGTATTTT. As protein: CASSQAAGTATDTQYF. The chain links TRBV4-3 to TRBJ2-3, with D perhaps given as TRBD1 or TRBD2 (5 bases each). V lost 3 bases, J lost 2 bases, and 15 bases lay in between. Germline V gives CDR1 LGHNA, CDR2 YSLEER. The CDR3 has 16 residues.

This chain connects TRBV27 to TRBJ2-3; TRBD2 might be the D (5 bases). The CDR3 runs 15 residues. Trimming cost V 5 bases and J 8 bases, with 20 bases left between them. Germline V gives CDR1 MNHEY, CDR2 SMNVEV (reference sequence). The CDR3 reads CASSPLDMRVGTQYF. The DNA for the CDR3 is TGTGCCAGCAGTCCACTAGATATGCGAGTGGGTACGCAGTATTTT.

This clone was seen a few times. The chain has TRBV7-2 and TRBJ2-7, with TRBD2 matching over 12 bases. This CDR3 is built from 15 residues. Germline assignment: CDR1 SGHTA and CDR2 FQGNSA. Germline trimming cut 5 bases from V and 5 bases from J; bases unmatched to any gene: 7. The DNA for the CDR3 is TGTGCCAGCAGCGGGGCTAGCGGGAGGGCCCACGAGCAGTACTTC. It is translated as CASSGASGRAHEQYF.

The chain links TRBV10-3 to TRBJ1-5; D gene uncertain. Germline CDR1 ENHRY, CDR2 SYGVKD. V shed 8 bases and J shed 4 bases, with 15 bases lying between them. This CDR3 region has 14 residues. The DNA of the CDR3 is TGTGCCATCGGAACTGACATAGGTAATCAGCCCCAGCATTTT. Residues: CAIGTDIGNQPQHF.

The chain employs TRBV19 and TRBJ2-7, with D possibly called TRBD1 or TRBD2 (5 bases each). The V end lost 7 bases, the J end lost 1 base, and 14 bases lay between the germline ends. Germline CDR1 and CDR2: LNHDA and SQIVND (reference sequence). The CDR3 runs to 14 residues. CDR3 sequence reads: CASNTRDGSYEQYF. The CDR3, as DNA: TGTGCCAGTAACACTCGGGACGGATCCTACGAGCAGTACTTC.

As concerns this clone: This same CDR3 is encoded by further DNA sequences in the sample. The V and J genes are TRBV30 and TRBJ2-6; no definite D call. V lost 1 base, J lost 4 bases, and 8 bases lay in between. Germline values: CDR1 GTSNPN, CDR2 SVGIG (reference sequence). The CDR3 extends over 14 amino acids. CDR3 sequence: CAWSEGSGANVLTF. CDR3 bases: TGTGCCTGGAGTGAAGGGTCCGGGGCCAACGTCCTGACTTTC. Drawing the rest from reference TRBV30 and TRBJ2-6, the complete variable domain is SQTIHQWPATLVQPVGSPLSLECTVEGTSNPNLYWYRQAAGRGLQLLFYSVGIGQISSEVPQNLSASRPQDRQFILSSKKLLLSDSGFYLCAWSEGSGANVLTFGAGSRLTVL.

This clone was seen a handful of times. The V call is TRBV10-2, the J call TRBJ2-2; possible D gene TRBD2, 5 bases. V was pared by 7 bases and J by 5 bases, with 14 bases between. The CDR3 spans 14 residues. Germline V gene lookup returns CDR1 WSHSY and CDR2 SAAADI. CDR3 loop: CASKEREWTGELFF. The CDR3 DNA reads TGCGCCAGCAAAGAGAGGGAATGGACCGGGGAGCTGTTTTTT.

This sequence joins TRBV6-1 and TRBJ1-5, with D possibly TRBD1 on 6 matching bases. This CDR3 region has 15 residues. The germline V gene has CDR1 MNHNS and CDR2 SASEGT. Between the trimmed V and J ends, which lost 6 bases and 5 bases, there was a span of 17 bases. The CDR3 reads CASSGTGRRDQPQHF. DNA of the CDR3: TGTGCCAGCAGCGGAACAGGGCGGAGGGATCAGCCCCAGCATTTT.

V and J are TRBV7-3 and TRBJ2-3; 8 bases agree with TRBD1. Germline values: CDR1 SGHTA, CDR2 FQGTGA. Germline trimming cut 4 bases from V and 0 bases from J; bases unmatched to any gene: 3. This CDR3 contains 15 residues. The CDR3 coding sequence is TGTGCCAGCAGCTCCAGGGGGCGCAGCACAGATACGCAGTATTTT. It yields the protein CASSSRGRSTDTQYF.

The DNA for the CDR3 is TGTGCCAGCTCTGGACAGGATAGCAATCAGCCCCAGCATTTT. This codes for CASSGQDSNQPQHF. This chain links TRBV4-2 with TRBJ1-5, with 7 bases aligning to TRBD1. With V trimmed by 8 bases and J by 0 bases, 4 bases remained unmatched. This CDR3 has 14 residues. Germline assignment: CDR1 LGHNA and CDR2 YNFKEQ.

The rearrangement links TRBV11-1 to TRBJ2-7; D unclear. The CDR3 is made up of 13 amino acids. V gave up 1 base and J gave up 7 bases, with 11 bases separating them. The germline V gene encodes CDR1 SGHAT and CDR2 FQDESV (reference sequence). In DNA, the CDR3 is TGTGCCAGCAGCTTAGTTAGGTCACAAGAGCAGTACTTC. Translated, it gives CASSLVRSQEQYF.

V and J are TRBV19 and TRBJ1-2; 8 nucleotides line up with TRBD1. CDR1 and CDR2 from the germline V gene are LNHDA and SQIVND (reference sequence). The CDR3 has 15 amino acids. Trimming removed 6 bases from V and 4 bases from J; junction bases left unmatched: 10. The CDR3 nucleotides read TGTGCCAGTAGAAGTCCGCAGGGGGCTATCTATGGCTACACCTTC. Its translation is CASRSPQGAIYGYTF.

The chain couples TRBV4-3 to TRBJ2-2; D is possibly TRBD2 (6 bases). The CDR3 sequence is 17 residues long. Germline V gene lookup returns CDR1 LGHNA and CDR2 YSLEER. Trimming shortened V by 0 bases and J by 2 bases, and 13 bases separated the two germline ends. The CDR3 sequence is CASSQEGAGINTGELFF. The CDR3 nucleotides read TGCGCCAGCAGCCAAGAAGGGGCGGGGATTAACACCGGGGAGCTGTTTTTT.

A remark on this clone: This same CDR3 is encoded by further DNA sequences in the sample. This chain joins TRBV18 and TRBJ2-5; D gene uncertain. Germline CDR1 is KGHSH and CDR2 is LQKENI. CDR3 length equals 13 residues. V was trimmed by 0 bases and J by 4 bases, leaving 6 bases between them. CDR3 amino acids: CASSPPGRETQYF. Written as DNA, the CDR3 is TGTGCCAGCTCACCACCGGGCCGAGAGACCCAGTACTTC.

The rearrangement joins TRBV30 to TRBJ1-6, with 7 positions matching TRBD1. J lost 5 bases, V lost 0 bases, and 4 bases had no gene match. CDR1 and CDR2 from the germline V gene are GTSNPN and SVGIG (reference sequence). The CDR3 sequence is 15 residues long. This chain's CDR3 is CAWSVLDRDNSPLHF. The CDR3 DNA is TGTGCCTGGAGTGTACTCGACAGGGATAATTCACCCCTCCACTTT.

V is TRBV6-5 and J is TRBJ2-3, with TRBD2 matching over 7 bases. Losses at the gene ends were 2 bases for V and 3 bases for J; bases not matched to a gene: 5. The V gene's germline CDR1 is MNHEY and CDR2 SVGAGI. The CDR3 contains 15 residues. The CDR3 is CASSYGGGRTDTQYF. Written as DNA, the CDR3 is TGTGCCAGCAGTTACGGGGGAGGGAGGACAGATACGCAGTATTTT.

The genes are TRBV7-1 and TRBJ2-6, with D perhaps assigned TRBD1 or TRBD2 (5 bases each). TRBV7-1 is designated an ORF whose function remains uncertain. The ends were cut back, 5 bases at V and 5 bases at J, with 22 bases in the middle. The CDR3 is made up of 18 amino acids. CDR3 in amino acids: CASSRGQRGQSRANVLTF. The CDR3 DNA follows: TGTGCCAGCAGCCGGGGTCAACGAGGACAAAGTCGGGCCAACGTCCTGACTTTC.

In regard to this clone: The sample carries other DNA sequences with the same CDR3. This chain connects TRBV5-6 to TRBJ2-3; maybe TRBD2 (5 bases). Deletions cut 1 base from V and 0 bases from J, with 6 bases between. CDR1 is SGHDT, CDR2 YYEEEE, per germline. This CDR3 contains 14 residues. CDR3 sequence (DNA): TGTGCCAGCAGCTTGACGGGAAGCACAGATACGCAGTATTTT. Amino acids: CASSLTGSTDTQYF.

Comment on this clone: The identical CDR3 is also encoded by other nucleotide sequences in the sample. V and J are TRBV27 and TRBJ1-2, with D unresolved. This CDR3 spans 13 amino acids. With 3 bases removed from V and 0 bases from J, the gap between germline ends came to 5 bases. Germline V gene lookup returns CDR1 MNHEY and CDR2 SMNVEV (reference sequence). This CDR3 is CASSFRANYGYTF. The CDR3 coding sequence is TGTGCCAGCAGTTTCCGGGCTAACTATGGCTACACCTTC.

This chain joins TRBV6-5 and TRBJ1-6; 9 positions match TRBD1. This CDR3 contains 15 residues. V trimming: 4 bases; J trimming: 7 bases; junction bases outside the gene matches: 5. Germline values: CDR1 MNHEY, CDR2 SVGAGI. The CDR3 spells CASSSGTGRNSPLHF. Written as DNA, the CDR3 is TGTGCCAGCAGTTCCGGGACAGGGAGGAATTCACCCCTCCACTTT.

The chain links TRBV5-4 to TRBJ2-1, with unresolved D. V gave up 6 bases and J gave up 6 bases, with 10 bases separating them. This CDR3 has 12 residues. In germline, CDR1 is SGHNT, CDR2 YYREEE (reference sequence). As DNA, the CDR3 is TGTGCCAGCAAGGGATCGGCCAATGAGCAGTTCTTC. Translating gives CASKGSANEQFF.

The table lists this clone with a count of one. This chain uses TRBV27 with TRBJ2-1; TRBD2 matches at 8 bases. The CDR3 consists of 15 residues. Germline V gene lookup returns CDR1 MNHEY and CDR2 SMNVEV (reference sequence). V shed 2 bases, J shed 9 bases, and the junction held 9 bases outside the gene matches. In DNA form, the CDR3 reads TGTGCCAGCAGTTTAGGGCGGGGGGCCATAGGTGAGCAGTTCTTC. Translating it yields CASSLGRGAIGEQFF.

The chain employs TRBV14 and TRBJ1-2, with D hard to call. From germline, CDR1 is SGHDN and CDR2 FVKESK. Trimming removed 2 bases from V and 3 bases from J, with 13 bases in between. This CDR3 contains 15 residues. The CDR3 coding sequence is TGTGCCAGCAGCCAACAACGGGTGGGCTACTATGGCTACACCTTC. This gives the protein CASSQQRVGYYGYTF.

The chain combines TRBV7-9 with TRBJ2-7; TRBD1 or TRBD2 may be the D gene (6 bases each). Trimming left V 1 base short and J 2 bases short, with 15 bases between. Germline V lookup: CDR1 SEHNR, CDR2 FQNEAQ (reference sequence). This CDR3 comprises 16 residues. DNA for the CDR3: TGTGCCAGCAGCTTAGAAGGGGGGCCCGTCGCCTACGAGCAGTACTTC. Its translation: CASSLEGGPVAYEQYF.

The V and J genes are TRBV15 and TRBJ1-5, with 7 nucleotides matching TRBD1. Germline assignment: CDR1 LNHNV and CDR2 YYDKDF (reference sequence). The CDR3 is 15 amino acids. The junction had 8 bases not matched to a gene; V was cut back by 4 bases and J by 5 bases. CDR3 in amino acids: CATSIIDRDDQPQHF. DNA for the CDR3: TGTGCCACCAGCATAATTGACAGGGACGATCAGCCCCAGCATTTT.